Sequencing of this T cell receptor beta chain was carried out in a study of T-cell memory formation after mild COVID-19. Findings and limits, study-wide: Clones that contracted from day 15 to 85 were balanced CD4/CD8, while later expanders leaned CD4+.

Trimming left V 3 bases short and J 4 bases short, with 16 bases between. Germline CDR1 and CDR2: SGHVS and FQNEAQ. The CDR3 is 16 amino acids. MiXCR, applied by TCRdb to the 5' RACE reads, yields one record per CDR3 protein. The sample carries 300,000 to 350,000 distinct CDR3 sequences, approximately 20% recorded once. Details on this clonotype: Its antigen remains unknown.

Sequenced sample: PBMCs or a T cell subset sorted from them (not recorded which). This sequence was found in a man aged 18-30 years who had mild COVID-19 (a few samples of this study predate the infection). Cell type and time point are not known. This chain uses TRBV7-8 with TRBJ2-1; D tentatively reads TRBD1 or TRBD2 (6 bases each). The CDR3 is CASSFQVLGGYNEQFF. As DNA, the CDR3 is TGTGCCAGCAGCTTCCAAGTACTAGGGGGGTACAATGAGCAGTTCTTC. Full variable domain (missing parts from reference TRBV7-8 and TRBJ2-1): GAGVSQSPRYKVAKRGQDVALRCDPISGHVSLFWYQQALGQGPEFLTYFQNEAQLDKSGLPSDRFFAERPEGSVSTLKIQRTQQEDSAVYLCASSFQVLGGYNEQFFGPGTRLTVL.